A single T cell receptor beta chain is shown here with its context. Its target is unknown. This sample is part of a study of shared clonotypes between healthy human individuals. Germline lookup yields CDR1 SNHLY and CDR2 FYNNEI. CDR3 size: 16 residues. With 1 base removed from V and 0 bases from J, the gap between germline ends came to 7 bases. Study-wide findings and caveats: The study drew on few donors, limiting represented genetic and exposure-history diversity.

The donors, healthy adults who were HIV-negative, had experienced no recent acute infections or vaccinations. It was into CD45RA+ naive and CD45RA-negative memory subsets that the CD4+ cells were split. The deep-level immunoSEQ assay was used. Measured with immunoSEQ multiplex PCR; TCRdb has only the in-frame clones, and not every one. The sample holds a few million clones, 90% to 96% seen once. The chain combines TRBV2 with TRBJ1-6; D remains ambiguous. Source material: naive CD4+ T cells sorted from blood. Subset noted: CD45RA+ positively selected. This TCR came from a man younger than 30 in good health. CDR3 sequence: CASSEEFSSYNSPLHF. The DNA for the CDR3 is TGTGCCAGCAGTGAAGAATTCAGCTCCTATAATTCACCCCTCCACTTT.